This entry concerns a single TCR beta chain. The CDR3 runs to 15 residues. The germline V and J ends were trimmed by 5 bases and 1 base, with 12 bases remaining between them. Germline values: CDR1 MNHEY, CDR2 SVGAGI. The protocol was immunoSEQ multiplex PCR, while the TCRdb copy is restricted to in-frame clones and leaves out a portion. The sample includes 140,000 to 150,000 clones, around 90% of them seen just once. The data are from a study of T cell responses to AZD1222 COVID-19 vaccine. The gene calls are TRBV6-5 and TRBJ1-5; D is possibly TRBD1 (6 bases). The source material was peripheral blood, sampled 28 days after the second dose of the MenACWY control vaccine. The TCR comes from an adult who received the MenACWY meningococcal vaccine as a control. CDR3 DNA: TGTGCCAGCAGTCTAGGACAGCTGAGCAATCAGCCCCAGCATTTT. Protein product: CASSLGQLSNQPQHF.